This T cell receptor (beta chain) derives from a study of post-analysis software for immune sequencing data. For the study at large: The courses of disease that were included comprised relapsing-remitting, secondary progressive and progressive-relapsing multiple sclerosis. Study-wide points: Among four to six TRBV segments more frequent in patients than controls were TRBV5-6, TRBV5-1 and TRBV20-1. Controls showed significantly higher normalized Chao1 diversity than did multiple sclerosis patients.

Germline values: CDR1 SGHTA, CDR2 FQGTGA. The CDR3 has 12 amino acids. Trimming took off 8 bases at V and 2 bases at J, with 10 bases between the two ends. This clonotype was detected once. Its antigen is not known. Every TCR beta cDNA library bore unique molecular identifiers. From the PCR reads, TCRdb called clonotypes with MiXCR, one entry per CDR3 protein. The sample has about 680,000 distinct CDR3 sequences; approximately 60% are singletons. V usage is TRBV7-3 and J usage is TRBJ2-7, with a tentative D call TRBD1 (5 bases). The sequencing input was blood. This clonotype originated in a girl between 2 and 10 years old with multiple sclerosis. In DNA, the CDR3 is TGTGCCAGCTTGAACAGGCCCTACGAGCAGTACTTC. Its protein product is CASLNRPYEQYF.